The present T cell receptor beta chain was sequenced within a study of identical twins. Study-wide results and caveats: The same donors were not followed; conclusions instead depended on cross-sectional statistical analysis. Reduced insertions were recorded for abundant cord blood beta clonotypes, with no such pattern in memory repertoires.

TCRdb recomputed calls from the 5' RACE reads with MiXCR, one row per CDR3 protein. The sample has about 240,000 distinct CDR3 sequences; about 7.5% are singletons. Germline lookup yields CDR1 SGHRS and CDR2 YFSETQ. The CDR3 runs 15 residues. V dropped 6 bases and J dropped 4 bases, with 17 bases sitting between them. On this clonotype: As yet, its antigen is unknown.

These data were also filed under a second study, of yellow fever vaccine responses in identical twins.

The sequenced sample was CD8+ T cells sorted from blood. This clonotype was sampled from a woman under 30 in good health. The chain joins TRBV5-1 to TRBJ2-1; a weak D match, TRBD2 (6 bases). CDR3 residues: CASNPGSYSYNEQFF. CDR3 coding DNA: TGCGCCAGCAACCCCGGGAGCTACTCGTACAATGAGCAGTTCTTC.